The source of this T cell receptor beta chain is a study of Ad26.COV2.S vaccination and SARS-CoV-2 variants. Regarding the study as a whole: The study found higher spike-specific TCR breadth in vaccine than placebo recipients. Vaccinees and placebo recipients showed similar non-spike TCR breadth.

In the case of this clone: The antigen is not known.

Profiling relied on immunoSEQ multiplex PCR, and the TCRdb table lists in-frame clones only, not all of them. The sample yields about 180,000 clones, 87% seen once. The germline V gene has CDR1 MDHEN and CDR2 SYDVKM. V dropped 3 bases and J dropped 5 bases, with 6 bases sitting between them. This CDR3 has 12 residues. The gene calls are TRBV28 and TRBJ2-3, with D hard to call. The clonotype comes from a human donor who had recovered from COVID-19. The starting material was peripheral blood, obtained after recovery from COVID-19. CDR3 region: CASSLTLDTQYF. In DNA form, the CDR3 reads TGTGCCAGCAGTTTGACCCTAGATACGCAGTATTTT. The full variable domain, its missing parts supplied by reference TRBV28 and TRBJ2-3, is DVKVTQSSRYLVKRTGEKVFLECVQDMDHENMFWYRQDPGLGLRLIYFSYDVKMKEKGDIPEGYSVSREKKERFSLILESASTNQTSMYLCASSLTLDTQYFGPGTRLTVL.